These 3 T cell receptor beta chains originate from one sample sequenced in a study of blood T cell repertoires in COVID-19. Produced via immunoSEQ multiplex PCR; TCRdb's table is partial and in-frame only. The table includes 250,000 to 400,000 clones, more than 70% detected once. The sample was peripheral blood. The source is a woman in her 30s with COVID-19, enrolled during active disease.

A single count supports this clone. The CDR3 reads CASSLSGGTEAFF. CDR3 DNA: TGTGCCAGCAGCTTGAGTGGAGGCACTGAAGCTTTCTTT. The V gene is TRBV5-4, the J gene TRBJ1-1; D is uncertain. Trimming shortened V by 1 base and J by 4 bases, and 8 bases separated the two germline ends. The germline V gene encodes CDR1 SGHNT and CDR2 YYREEE (reference sequence). The CDR3 is 13 amino acids.

The genes are TRBV23-1 and TRBJ1-2; TRBD1 matches 8 bases. TRBV23-1 is designated an ORF whose function remains uncertain. The CDR3 contains 16 residues. Trimming removed 2 bases from V and 4 bases from J; junction bases left unmatched: 9. The DNA for the CDR3 is TGCGCCAGCAGTCAAACCCGGGACAGGATTACCTATGGCTACACCTTC. Its translation is CASSQTRDRITYGYTF.

The chain couples TRBV5-6 to TRBJ2-1; D is possibly TRBD2 (7 bases). CDR1 and CDR2 from the germline V gene are SGHDT and YYEEEE. V gave up 2 bases and J gave up 0 bases, with 12 bases separating them. The CDR3 contains 16 residues. The CDR3 nucleotides are TGTGCCAGCAGCTTCGGGGGGCCGAGCTCCTACAATGAGCAGTTCTTC. Translating it yields CASSFGGPSSYNEQFF.